Below are 29 T cell receptor beta chains sequenced from a single sample in a study of shared clonotypes between healthy human individuals. Naive CD8 cells comprised CD45RO-negative, CCR7-positively selected cells, excluding terminally differentiated effector memory CD45RA+ cells. Clones were sequenced by immunoSEQ multiplex PCR, and TCRdb holds only the in-frame ones, with some missing. The repertoire consists of 2 million to 2.5 million clones, with about 93% occurring once and the leading ten covering about 1.5%. Sequencing was performed on naive CD8+ T cells from PBMCs. These receptors were obtained from a man between 18 and 29 years old in good health. Some clones in this sample may be carry-over from other donors' samples.

V is TRBV30 and J is TRBJ2-7; D is uncertain. Deletions cut 3 bases from V and 7 bases from J, with 10 bases between. Germline V gene sequence: CDR1 GTSNPN, CDR2 SVGIG (reference sequence). The CDR3 has 11 residues. CDR3: CAWSHAAEQYF. CDR3 in DNA: TGTGCCTGGAGCCATGCCGCAGAGCAGTACTTC.

V is TRBV29-1 and J is TRBJ2-2; D is unresolved. Trimming shortened V by 8 bases and J by 7 bases, and 11 bases separated the two germline ends. The CDR3 has 11 amino acids. In germline, CDR1 is SQVTM, CDR2 ANQGSEA. CDR3 DNA: TGCAGCTACGAGGTCGGCGGGGAGCTGTTTTTT. This codes for CSYEVGGELFF.

This chain joins TRBV7-9 and TRBJ2-1, with 13 bases matching TRBD2. The CDR3 contains 15 residues. V was clipped by 5 bases and J by 9 bases; unmatched bases: 7. Germline values: CDR1 SEHNR, CDR2 FQNEAQ (reference sequence). CDR3 protein: CASSLGTSGIPEQFF. In nucleotides, the CDR3 is TGTGCCAGCAGCCTCGGGACTAGCGGGATCCCTGAGCAGTTCTTC.

The chain combines TRBV9 with TRBJ1-3, with unresolved D. Germline CDR1 SGDLS, CDR2 YYNGEE. The CDR3 is made up of 13 amino acids. Deletions cut 2 bases from V and 3 bases from J, with 6 bases between. In DNA form, the CDR3 reads TGTGCCAGCAGCGTGTCCATTGGAAACACCATATATTTT. As protein: CASSVSIGNTIYF.

V and J are TRBV6-5 and TRBJ2-4; D tentatively reads TRBD1 or TRBD2 (6 bases each). Trimming shortened V by 4 bases and J by 7 bases, and 20 bases separated the two germline ends. The CDR3 is made up of 16 amino acids. Germline V gives CDR1 MNHEY, CDR2 SVGAGI. The CDR3 DNA reads TGTGCCAGCAGTTCGGGGGCGGAGGGCTTGGGCAACATTCAGTACTTC. Translated: CASSSGAEGLGNIQYF.

The V gene is TRBV19, the J gene TRBJ2-2; TRBD2 aligns across 9 bases. Germline assignment: CDR1 LNHDA and CDR2 SQIVND (reference sequence). J gave up 4 bases and V 3 bases, and 3 bases lay outside the gene matches. The CDR3 runs to 15 residues. The CDR3 nucleotides are TGTGCCAGTAGTATGACTAGCGGCTTCACCGGGGAGCTGTTTTTT. Protein sequence: CASSMTSGFTGELFF.

The V and J genes are TRBV10-3 and TRBJ2-1; TRBD1 might be the D (6 bases). Germline values: CDR1 ENHRY, CDR2 SYGVKD. The V end lost 1 base, the J end lost 2 bases, and 9 bases lay between the germline ends. This CDR3 is built from 15 residues. CDR3 sequence: CAISELDRTYNEQFF. The CDR3 coding sequence is TGTGCCATCAGTGAGTTGGACAGAACCTACAATGAGCAGTTCTTC.

Comments on this clone: The sample carries other DNA sequences with the same CDR3. The chain couples TRBV27 to TRBJ2-7; 9 bases are shared with TRBD2. Germline CDR1 MNHEY, CDR2 SMNVEV (reference sequence). CDR3 length: 14 amino acids. J lost 4 bases, V lost 5 bases, and 6 bases had no gene match. The CDR3 DNA sequence: TGTGCCAGCAGTCTAGCGGGATATTCTTACGAGCAGTACTTC. This encodes CASSLAGYSYEQYF.

The DNA for the CDR3 is TGTGCCAGCACTAGCGGGACCTCGAATGAGCAGTTCTTC. This gives the protein CASTSGTSNEQFF. The rearrangement joins TRBV11-3 to TRBJ2-1; TRBD2 matches 9 bases. The length of the CDR3 is 13 residues. Unmatched junction bases numbered 5, after V lost 7 bases and J lost 7 bases. Germline values: CDR1 SGHNT, CDR2 YENEEA.

The rearrangement links TRBV7-9 to TRBJ2-7; 7 bases line up with TRBD2. Per the germline V gene, CDR1 is SEHNR and CDR2 is FQNEAQ (reference sequence). With V trimmed by 5 bases and J by 7 bases, 14 bases remained unmatched. The CDR3 runs 15 residues. CDR3: CASSLSGATYSEQYF. The CDR3 DNA reads TGTGCCAGCAGCCTAAGCGGGGCCACCTACAGTGAGCAGTACTTC.

This clone was recorded only once. The gene calls are TRBV28 and TRBJ2-2, with 8 bases matching TRBD2. The germline V gene has CDR1 MDHEN and CDR2 SYDVKM. The CDR3 runs 16 residues. The V and J ends lost 4 bases and 3 bases, in that order; junction bases with no gene match: 7. The CDR3 sequence is CASSSERERYTGELFF. CDR3 coding DNA: TGTGCCAGCAGTTCCGAGCGGGAGCGGTACACCGGGGAGCTGTTTTTT.

This rearrangement joins TRBV10-1 to TRBJ2-7; TRBD1 matches 7 bases. Germline values: CDR1 WNHNN, CDR2 SYGVQD (reference sequence). Trimming cost V 9 bases and J 2 bases; bases outside gene matches: 7. The length of the CDR3 is 13 residues. The CDR3 DNA follows: TGCGCCAGGGGGACAGACAGCCCCTACGAGCAGTACTTC. Translation: CARGTDSPYEQYF.

This clone was observed a few times. The rearrangement joins TRBV19 to TRBJ1-1, with 7 bases identical to TRBD1. CDR1 is LNHDA and CDR2 is SQIVND in the germline V gene (reference sequence). The CDR3 has 15 residues. The J segment lost 3 bases and the V segment lost 5 bases, leaving 9 bases of the junction unmatched. CDR3 nucleotides: TGTGCCAGTAGTGAGTGGCGGACAGGACACACTGAAGCTTTCTTT. Protein product: CASSEWRTGHTEAFF. The full variable domain, its missing parts supplied by reference TRBV19 and TRBJ1-1, is DGGITQSPKYLFRKEGQNVTLSCEQNLNHDAMYWYRQDPGQGLRLIYYSQIVNDFQKGDIAEGYSVSREKKESFPLTVTSAQKNPTAFYLCASSEWRTGHTEAFFGQGTRLTVV.

V is TRBV2 and J is TRBJ2-5, with 7 bases fitting TRBD2. V trimming: 1 base; J trimming: 5 bases; junction bases outside the gene matches: 7. Germline CDR1 and CDR2: SNHLY and FYNNEI. This CDR3 comprises 15 residues. The CDR3 reads CASSEETSWLETQYF. CDR3 bases: TGTGCCAGCAGTGAAGAGACTAGCTGGTTGGAGACCCAGTACTTC.

This chain joins TRBV27 and TRBJ2-7; 8 bases are shared with TRBD2. The junction had 14 bases not matched to a gene; V was cut back by 4 bases and J by 3 bases. CDR1 and CDR2 from the germline V gene are MNHEY and SMNVEV (reference sequence). This CDR3 spans 17 amino acids. DNA of the CDR3: TGTGCCAGCAGTTCCCGACTAGCGACCGGTAGTCGCTACGAGCAGTACTTC. This encodes CASSSRLATGSRYEQYF.

This rearrangement joins TRBV11-2 to TRBJ1-1; D gene uncertain. Germline lookup yields CDR1 SGHAT and CDR2 FQNNGV. V was cut by 0 bases and J by 1 base, with 9 bases left in between. There are 15 residues in the CDR3. This CDR3 is CASSLDPGGNTEAFF. CDR3 nucleotide sequence: TGTGCCAGCAGCTTAGATCCCGGCGGGAACACTGAAGCTTTCTTT.

This clone was seen more than once but under ten times. V usage is TRBV29-1 and J usage is TRBJ1-1; possibly TRBD1 for D (5 bases). This CDR3 region has 11 residues. V lost 3 bases and J 6 bases, leaving 8 bases between the germline ends. Germline values: CDR1 SQVTM, CDR2 ANQGSEA. CDR3 loop: CSVDDRPEAFF. The CDR3 DNA follows: TGCAGCGTTGACGACAGACCTGAAGCTTTCTTT. The whole variable domain, filled in from reference TRBV29-1 and TRBJ1-1, reads SAVISQKPSRDICQRGTSLTIQCQVDSQVTMMFWYRQQPGQSLTLIATANQGSEATYESGFVIDKFPISRPNLTFSTLTVSNMSPEDSSIYLCSVDDRPEAFFGQGTRLTVV.

V gene TRBV10-3 combines with J gene TRBJ1-4; D not resolved. CDR1 ENHRY and CDR2 SYGVKD come from the germline V gene. The CDR3 is 15 residues long. Trimming cost V 2 bases and J 4 bases, with 11 bases left between them. CDR3: CAISETSGSNEKLFF. CDR3 DNA sequence: TGTGCCATCAGTGAGACTTCGGGAAGTAATGAAAAACTGTTTTTT.

For this clone: The sample contains more than one DNA sequence encoding this CDR3. V is TRBV27 and J is TRBJ2-2; unclear D gene. The CDR3 is 14 residues long. The germline V gene encodes CDR1 MNHEY and CDR2 SMNVEV (reference sequence). The V end lost 3 bases, the J end lost 3 bases, and 8 bases lay between the germline ends. The CDR3, as DNA: TGTGCCAGCAGTTTTTCAGAGGACACCGGGGAGCTGTTTTTT. Residues: CASSFSEDTGELFF.

This rearrangement joins TRBV27 to TRBJ2-7; TRBD1 is a possible D gene (6 bases). Germline V gene lookup returns CDR1 MNHEY and CDR2 SMNVEV (reference sequence). Trimming took off 8 bases at V and 0 bases at J, with 11 bases between the two ends. This CDR3 spans 13 amino acids. This CDR3 is CASGQSRSYEQYF. CDR3 bases: TGTGCCAGCGGACAGTCCCGCTCCTACGAGCAGTACTTC.

The chain combines TRBV7-8 with TRBJ1-2; D gene ambiguous. Between the trimmed V and J ends, which lost 5 bases and 8 bases, there was a span of 18 bases. CDR3 length equals 14 residues. CDR1 SGHVS and CDR2 FQNEAQ come from the germline V gene. As DNA, the CDR3 is TGTGCCAGCAGCCCAATTGGCCCCTCCTGGGGCTACACCTTC. Its translation is CASSPIGPSWGYTF. Full variable domain (rest looked up from reference TRBV7-8 and TRBJ1-2): GAGVSQSPRYKVAKRGQDVALRCDPISGHVSLFWYQQALGQGPEFLTYFQNEAQLDKSGLPSDRFFAERPEGSVSTLKIQRTQQEDSAVYLCASSPIGPSWGYTFGSGTRLTVV.

V gene TRBV19 combines with J gene TRBJ1-5; TRBD1 agrees at 9 bases. The CDR3 consists of 15 residues. CDR1 is LNHDA, CDR2 SQIVND, per germline (reference sequence). The trim removed 10 bases at V and 0 bases at J, leaving 7 bases unmatched. CDR3 sequence reads: CAISDRGYSNQPQHF. As DNA, the CDR3 is TGTGCCATTTCGGACAGGGGATATAGCAATCAGCCCCAGCATTTT.

The chain combines TRBV9 with TRBJ2-7; 7 nucleotides match TRBD1. Germline CDR1 and CDR2: SGDLS and YYNGEE. The junction had 6 bases not matched to a gene; V was cut back by 3 bases and J by 6 bases. This CDR3 region has 13 residues. DNA of the CDR3: TGTGCCAGCAGCGACAGGGGCCATGGCGAGCAGTACTTC. Its protein product is CASSDRGHGEQYF.

This clone showed up just once. This chain links TRBV20-1 with TRBJ2-1, with D uncertain. Germline CDR1 and CDR2: DFQATT and SNEGSKA (reference sequence). Trimming stripped 5 bases from V and 9 bases from J, with 11 bases between. The CDR3 has 11 amino acids. CDR3 sequence reads: CSAFLTGEQFF. CDR3 sequence (DNA): TGCAGTGCTTTTCTTACCGGTGAGCAGTTCTTC.

The CDR3 nucleotides are TGTGCCAGCAGCTTAGGACTAGCGGGAGGGCCTGGTCCCTACAATGAGCAGTTCTTC. The encoded protein is CASSLGLAGGPGPYNEQFF. The chain carries TRBV7-9 and TRBJ2-1; 14 bases line up with TRBD2. Trimming cost V 1 base and J 2 bases; bases outside gene matches: 7. Germline loops: CDR1 SEHNR, CDR2 FQNEAQ (reference sequence). There are 19 residues in the CDR3.

This clone has a handful of counts. This chain uses TRBV28 with TRBJ2-1, with 13 bases lining up with TRBD2. Trimming at V came to 5 bases and at J to 4 bases, leaving 5 bases not matched to a gene. Germline V gene sequence: CDR1 MDHEN, CDR2 SYDVKM. The CDR3 is 16 residues long. In DNA, the CDR3 is TGTGCCAGCAGTCCGGGACTAGCGGGGTCTTACAATGAGCAGTTCTTC. It yields the protein CASSPGLAGSYNEQFF. Filled out from reference TRBV28 and TRBJ2-1, the complete variable domain reads DVKVTQSSRYLVKRTGEKVFLECVQDMDHENMFWYRQDPGLGLRLIYFSYDVKMKEKGDIPEGYSVSREKKERFSLILESASTNQTSMYLCASSPGLAGSYNEQFFGPGTRLTVL.

This clone was seen more than once but under ten times. The sample carries other DNA sequences with the same CDR3. The chain links TRBV11-2 to TRBJ2-1; TRBD2 agrees at 12 bases. The CDR3 covers 16 residues. Trimming took 4 bases from V and 2 from J; bases not matched to a gene: 3. Germline CDR1 SGHAT, CDR2 FQNNGV. This chain's CDR3 is CASSSRTSGTYNEQFF. The CDR3, as DNA: TGTGCCAGCAGCTCCAGGACTAGCGGGACCTACAATGAGCAGTTCTTC.

The chain joins TRBV15 to TRBJ2-7, with D tentatively TRBD1 or TRBD2 (5 bases each). This CDR3 region has 16 residues. The germline CDR1 and CDR2 sequences are LNHNV and YYDKDF (reference sequence). Trimming pared 5 bases from V and 3 bases from J, leaving 20 bases between. DNA for the CDR3: TGTGCCACCAGCCCCCTGAGGGGCCCCGGATACTACGAGCAGTACTTC. Translating gives CATSPLRGPGYYEQYF.

The V call is TRBV19, the J call TRBJ2-1; 10 nucleotides align to TRBD2. This CDR3 comprises 19 residues. J was trimmed by 7 bases and V by 11 bases; bases with no gene match: 26. Germline V gene sequence: CDR1 LNHDA, CDR2 SQIVND (reference sequence). In nucleotides, the CDR3 is TGTGCCCCAGACATGGGGGAGGAATTTCCTAGCGGGAGTAGGAATGAGCAGTTCTTC. Amino acids: CAPDMGEEFPSGSRNEQFF.